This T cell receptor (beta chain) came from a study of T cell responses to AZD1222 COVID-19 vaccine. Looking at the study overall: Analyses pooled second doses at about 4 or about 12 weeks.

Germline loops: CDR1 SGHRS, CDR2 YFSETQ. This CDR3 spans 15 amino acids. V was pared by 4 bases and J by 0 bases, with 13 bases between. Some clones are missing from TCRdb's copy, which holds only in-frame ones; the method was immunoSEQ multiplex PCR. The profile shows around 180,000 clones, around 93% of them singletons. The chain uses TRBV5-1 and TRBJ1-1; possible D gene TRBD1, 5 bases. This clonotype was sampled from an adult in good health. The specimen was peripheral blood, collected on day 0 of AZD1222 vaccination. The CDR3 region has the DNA TGCGCCAGCAGCCTAGCGACAGTTATGAACACTGAAGCTTTCTTT. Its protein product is CASSLATVMNTEAFF.